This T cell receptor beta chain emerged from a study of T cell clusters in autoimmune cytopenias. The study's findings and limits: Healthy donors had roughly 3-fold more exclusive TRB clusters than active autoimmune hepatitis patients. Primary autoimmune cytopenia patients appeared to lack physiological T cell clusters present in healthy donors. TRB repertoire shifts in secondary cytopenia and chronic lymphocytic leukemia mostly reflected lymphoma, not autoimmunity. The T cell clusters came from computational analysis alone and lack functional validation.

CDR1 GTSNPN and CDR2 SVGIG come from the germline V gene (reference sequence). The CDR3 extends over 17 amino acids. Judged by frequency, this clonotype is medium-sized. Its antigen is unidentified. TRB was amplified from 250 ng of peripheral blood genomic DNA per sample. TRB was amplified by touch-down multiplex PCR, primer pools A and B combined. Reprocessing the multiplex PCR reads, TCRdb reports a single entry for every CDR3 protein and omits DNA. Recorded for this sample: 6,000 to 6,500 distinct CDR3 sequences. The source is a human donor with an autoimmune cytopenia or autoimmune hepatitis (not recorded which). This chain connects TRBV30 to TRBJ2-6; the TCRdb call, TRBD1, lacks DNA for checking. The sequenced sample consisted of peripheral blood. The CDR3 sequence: CACWRDRGLSGANVLTF.